Here is one TCR beta chain with its context. Its specificity is not known. The data originate from a study of cytomegalovirus exposure and HLA in healthy donors. Whole-study findings and limits: The study put around 180 TCR beta chains on its list as cytomegalovirus-associated. The authors later found HLA-associated TCR beta chains more clonally expanded than equally common others. TCR beta V- and J-gene trimming, according to a later analysis, was linked to a missense DCLRE1C variant.

V was trimmed by 8 bases and J by 4 bases, leaving 14 bases between them. This CDR3 spans 13 amino acids. Germline V gives CDR1 MNHNS, CDR2 SASEGT. PCR was performed using 60 Vbeta and 13 Jbeta primers. TCRdb's copy holds only in-frame clones and misses some; the assay was immunoSEQ multiplex PCR. The table shows about 86,000 clones, with roughly 79% occurring only once. This receptor was obtained from a female donor in good health and CMV-seronegative. The V gene is TRBV6-1, the J gene TRBJ1-1, with D possibly TRBD1 on 5 matching bases. The sample taken for sequencing was PBMCs. The CDR3 DNA reads as TGTGCCAGCGGGGCCGCGGGGGGCACTGAAGCTTTCTTT. This translates into CASGAAGGTEAFF.